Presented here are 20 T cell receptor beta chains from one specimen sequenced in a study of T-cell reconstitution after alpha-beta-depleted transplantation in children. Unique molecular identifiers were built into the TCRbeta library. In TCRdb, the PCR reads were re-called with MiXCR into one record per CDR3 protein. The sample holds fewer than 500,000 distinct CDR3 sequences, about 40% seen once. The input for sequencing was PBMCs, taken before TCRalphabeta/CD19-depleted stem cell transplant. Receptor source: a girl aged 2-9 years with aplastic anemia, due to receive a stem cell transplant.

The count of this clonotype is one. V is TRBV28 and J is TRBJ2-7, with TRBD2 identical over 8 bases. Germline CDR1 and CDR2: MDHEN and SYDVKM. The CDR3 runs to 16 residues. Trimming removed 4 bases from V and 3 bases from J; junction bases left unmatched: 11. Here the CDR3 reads CASSSSGTRGLYEQYF. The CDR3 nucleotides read TGTGCCAGCAGTTCTAGTGGGACTAGAGGTCTCTACGAGCAGTACTTC.

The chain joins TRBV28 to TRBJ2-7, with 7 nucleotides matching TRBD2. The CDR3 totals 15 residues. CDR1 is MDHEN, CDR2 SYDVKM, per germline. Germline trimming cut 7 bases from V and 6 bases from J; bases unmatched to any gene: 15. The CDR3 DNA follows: TGTGCCAGCAAGCCCCACGGGACTAACATATCCGAGCAGTACTTC. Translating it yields CASKPHGTNISEQYF.

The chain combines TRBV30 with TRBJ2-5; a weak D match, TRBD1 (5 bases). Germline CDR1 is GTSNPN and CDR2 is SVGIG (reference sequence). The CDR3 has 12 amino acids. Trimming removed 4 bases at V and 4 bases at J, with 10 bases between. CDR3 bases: TGTGCCTGGAACCAGGGTTCAGAGACCCAGTACTTC. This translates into CAWNQGSETQYF.

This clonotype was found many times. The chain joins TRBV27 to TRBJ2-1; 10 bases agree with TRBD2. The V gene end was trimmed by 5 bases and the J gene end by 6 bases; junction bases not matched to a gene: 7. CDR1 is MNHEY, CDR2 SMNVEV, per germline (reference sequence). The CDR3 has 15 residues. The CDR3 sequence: CASSATPSGSNEQFF. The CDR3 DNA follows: TGTGCCAGCAGTGCTACCCCTAGCGGGAGCAATGAGCAGTTCTTC.

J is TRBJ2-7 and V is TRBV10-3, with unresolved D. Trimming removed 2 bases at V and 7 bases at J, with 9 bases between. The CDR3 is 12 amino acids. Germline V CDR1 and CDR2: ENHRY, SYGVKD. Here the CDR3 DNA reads TGTGCCATCAGTGAGCCATCAGAAGAGCAGTACTTC. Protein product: CAISEPSEEQYF.

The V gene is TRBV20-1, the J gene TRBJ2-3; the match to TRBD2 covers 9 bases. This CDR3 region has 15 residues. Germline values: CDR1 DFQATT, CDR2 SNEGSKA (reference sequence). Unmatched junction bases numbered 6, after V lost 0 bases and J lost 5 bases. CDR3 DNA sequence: TGCAGTGCTAGAGATCTGAGCGGGGGGCGAGATACGCAGTATTTT. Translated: CSARDLSGGRDTQYF.

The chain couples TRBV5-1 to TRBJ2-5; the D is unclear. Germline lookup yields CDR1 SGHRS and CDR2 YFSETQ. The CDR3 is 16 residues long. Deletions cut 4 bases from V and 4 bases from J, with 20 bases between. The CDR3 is CASSPFPLGLGETQYF. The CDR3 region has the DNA TGCGCCAGCAGCCCTTTTCCGTTGGGATTAGGAGAGACCCAGTACTTC.

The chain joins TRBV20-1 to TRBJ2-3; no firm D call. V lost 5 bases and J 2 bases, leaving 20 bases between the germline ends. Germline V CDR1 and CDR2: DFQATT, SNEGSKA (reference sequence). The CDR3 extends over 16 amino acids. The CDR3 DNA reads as TGCAGTGCTTCTGGCAACCCCCATGGAACCACAGATACGCAGTATTTT. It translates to CSASGNPHGTTDTQYF.

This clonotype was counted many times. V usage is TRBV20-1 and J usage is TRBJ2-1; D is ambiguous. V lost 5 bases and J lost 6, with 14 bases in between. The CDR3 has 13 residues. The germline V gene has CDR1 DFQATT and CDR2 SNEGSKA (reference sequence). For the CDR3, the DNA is TGCAGTGCTCGGGCTAGGGTTCTCAATGAGCAGTTCTTC. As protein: CSARARVLNEQFF.

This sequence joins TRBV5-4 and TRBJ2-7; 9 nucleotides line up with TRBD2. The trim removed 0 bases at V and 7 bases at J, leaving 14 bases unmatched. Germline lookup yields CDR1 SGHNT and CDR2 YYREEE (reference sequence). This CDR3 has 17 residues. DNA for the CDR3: TGTGCCAGCAGCTTGGGGACTAGCGTCGGAGGGGGGTTGGAGCAGTACTTC. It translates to CASSLGTSVGGGLEQYF.

The CDR3 is CSAPPSRVHEQFF. The CDR3 DNA follows: TGCAGTGCCCCACCCTCCAGGGTACATGAGCAGTTCTTC. The chain carries TRBV20-1 and TRBJ2-1; TRBD1 might be the D (5 bases). The germline gives CDR1 DFQATT, CDR2 SNEGSKA (reference sequence). V was pared by 6 bases and J by 8 bases, with 17 bases between. The CDR3 runs to 13 residues.

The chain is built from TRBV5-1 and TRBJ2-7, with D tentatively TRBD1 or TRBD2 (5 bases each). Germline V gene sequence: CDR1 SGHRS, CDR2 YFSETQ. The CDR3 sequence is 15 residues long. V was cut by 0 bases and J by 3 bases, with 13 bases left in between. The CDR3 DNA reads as TGCGCCAGCAGCTTGGGGGGGACGGCCGGCTACGAGCAGTACTTC. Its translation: CASSLGGTAGYEQYF.

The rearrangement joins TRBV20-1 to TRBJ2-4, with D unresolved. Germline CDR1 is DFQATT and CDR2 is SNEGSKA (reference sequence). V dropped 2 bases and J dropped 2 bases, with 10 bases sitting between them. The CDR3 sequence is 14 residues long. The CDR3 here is CSARRDPSKNIQYF. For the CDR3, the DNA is TGCAGTGCTAGAAGGGATCCCTCCAAAAACATTCAGTACTTC.

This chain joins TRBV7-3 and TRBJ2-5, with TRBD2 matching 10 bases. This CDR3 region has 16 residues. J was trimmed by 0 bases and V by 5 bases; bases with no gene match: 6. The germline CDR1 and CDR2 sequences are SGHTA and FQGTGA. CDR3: CASSPTSGTYQETQYF. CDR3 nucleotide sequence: TGTGCCAGCAGCCCTACTAGCGGGACGTACCAAGAGACCCAGTACTTC.

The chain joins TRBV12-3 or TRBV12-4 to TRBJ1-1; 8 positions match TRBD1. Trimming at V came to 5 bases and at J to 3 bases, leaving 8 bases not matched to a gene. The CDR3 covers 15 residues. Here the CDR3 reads CASSRQGLLYTEAFF. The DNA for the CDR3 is TGTGCCAGCAGTCGACAGGGGCTCCTATACACTGAAGCTTTCTTT.

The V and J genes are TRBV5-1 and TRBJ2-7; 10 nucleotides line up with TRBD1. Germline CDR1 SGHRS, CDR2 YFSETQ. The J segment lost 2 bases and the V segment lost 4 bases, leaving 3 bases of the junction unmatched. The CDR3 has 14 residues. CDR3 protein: CASSVGTGAYEQYF. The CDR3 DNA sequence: TGCGCCAGCAGCGTCGGGACAGGGGCCTACGAGCAGTACTTC.

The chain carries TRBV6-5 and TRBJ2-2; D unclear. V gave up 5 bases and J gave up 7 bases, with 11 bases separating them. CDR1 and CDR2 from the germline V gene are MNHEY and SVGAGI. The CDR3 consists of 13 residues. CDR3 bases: TGTGCCAGCAGTAACAGTGTGGGCGGGGAGCTGTTTTTT. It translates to CASSNSVGGELFF.

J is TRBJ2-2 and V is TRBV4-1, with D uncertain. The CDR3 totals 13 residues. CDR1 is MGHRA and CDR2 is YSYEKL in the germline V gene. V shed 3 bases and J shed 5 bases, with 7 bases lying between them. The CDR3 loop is CASSQIGTGELFF. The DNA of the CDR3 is TGCGCCAGCAGCCAGATAGGGACCGGGGAGCTGTTTTTT.

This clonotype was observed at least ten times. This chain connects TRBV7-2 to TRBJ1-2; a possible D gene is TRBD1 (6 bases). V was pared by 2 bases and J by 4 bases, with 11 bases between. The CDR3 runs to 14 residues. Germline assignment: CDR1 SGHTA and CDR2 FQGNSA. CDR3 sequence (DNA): TGTGCCAGCAGCTTAACGGGGGGCCTCTATGGCTACACCTTC. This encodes CASSLTGGLYGYTF.

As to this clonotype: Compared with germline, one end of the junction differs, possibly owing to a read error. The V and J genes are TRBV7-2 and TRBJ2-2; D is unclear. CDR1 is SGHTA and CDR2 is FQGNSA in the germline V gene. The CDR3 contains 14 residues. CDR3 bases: TGTTCCAGCAGCTTAGCCCCAAACACCGGGGAGCTGTTTTTT. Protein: CSSSLAPNTGELFF.